Listed here is a single T cell receptor beta chain. The antigen remains undetermined. The sample holds other DNA sequences that translate to the same CDR3. The data were obtained in a study of shared clonotypes between healthy human individuals. In the study overall: CD4 naive and CD4 memory each took three plates per donor, while CD8 naive took two and CD8 memory one. Study outcomes and limitations: Generation of non-shared clonotypes was less probable than generation of clonotypes shared by all four donors.

Trimming cost V 3 bases and J 5 bases, with 7 bases left between them. Germline values: CDR1 MDHEN, CDR2 SYDVKM. This CDR3 has 12 residues. TCRdb's table, derived via immunoSEQ multiplex PCR, lists solely in-frame clones and lacks some. Among roughly 650,000 clones, approximately 97% were seen once, and the ten largest hold about 0.06%. This TCR came from a woman in her 30s in good health. V and J are TRBV28 and TRBJ1-2; a possible D gene is TRBD1 (5 bases). Sequencing was carried out using naive CD4+ T cells sorted from blood. The sample's subset: CD45RA+ positively selected. CDR3 sequence (DNA): TGTGCCAGCAGTTTGGGGGATTATGGCTACACCTTC. Residues: CASSLGDYGYTF.